The rows below give T cell receptor beta chains drawn from one sample of a study of cytomegalovirus exposure and HLA in healthy donors. The protocol was immunoSEQ multiplex PCR, while the TCRdb copy is restricted to in-frame clones and leaves out a portion. Of about 140,000 clones detected, roughly nine tenths appear once; the ten largest clones hold less than 3.5%. The sequencing sample was made of PBMCs. The receptors were sampled from a man between 18 and 35 years old in good health and CMV-seronegative. Both conserved end residues are part of each CDR3. D genes are given only for firm matches. Clone size is shown for a subset of rows, as once, few, many or a class of expanded clone.

d_call clone_size cdr3_length j_call v_call cdr3_aa cdr3_nt
- - 18 TRBJ1-2 TRBV4-1 CASSQDRGGPLANYGYTF TGCGCCAGCAGCCAAGATCGGGGGGGGCCGCTAGCTAACTATGGCTACACCTTC
- - 16 TRBJ2-1 TRBV30 CAWRTRRARFYNEQFF TGTGCCTGGAGGACCCGCAGAGCGCGATTCTACAATGAGCAGTTCTTC
- - 13 TRBJ1-5 TRBV19 CASSIQGRQPQHF TGTGCCAGTAGTATACAGGGCAGGCAGCCCCAGCATTTT
TRBD1 - 13 TRBJ2-7 TRBV28 CATAQGVPYEQYF TGTGCCACCGCGCAGGGGGTACCCTACGAGCAGTACTTC
- once 16 TRBJ2-7 TRBV2 CASSAPDRPSRREQYF TGTGCCAGCAGTGCCCCCGACAGGCCCTCGCGGAGAGAGCAGTACTTC
- - 15 TRBJ1-3 TRBV7-8 CASSLQGPSGNTIYF TGTGCCAGCAGCCTACAGGGTCCCTCTGGAAACACCATATATTTT
TRBD1 - 14 TRBJ2-1 TRBV7-2 CASSQDREYNEQFF TGTGCCAGCAGCCAGGACAGGGAATACAATGAGCAGTTCTTC
TRBD1 - 16 TRBJ2-1 TRBV7-9 CASSPTGGKSYNEQFF TGTGCCAGCAGCCCCACAGGGGGCAAAAGCTACAATGAGCAGTTCTTC
TRBD2 - 15 TRBJ2-7 TRBV5-4 CASSSLLAGIYEQYF TGTGCCAGCAGCTCCCTACTAGCGGGGATCTACGAGCAGTACTTC
TRBD2 once 15 TRBJ2-3 TRBV10-1 CASSDASGGPDTQYF TGCGCCAGCAGTGACGCTAGCGGGGGCCCAGATACGCAGTATTTT
TRBD2 - 16 TRBJ2-7 TRBV6-6 CASSGIAGGPYNEQYF TGTGCCAGCAGTGGGATAGCGGGAGGGCCCTACAACGAGCAGTACTTC
- - 14 TRBJ1-2 TRBV7-2 CASSLANRVAGYTF TGTGCCAGCAGCTTAGCGAACAGGGTCGCTGGCTACACCTTC
TRBD2 - 15 TRBJ2-7 TRBV9 CASSAAGTSDYEQYF TGTGCCAGCAGCGCAGCCGGGACTAGCGACTACGAGCAGTACTTC
- - 15 TRBJ1-6 TRBV6-1 CASSEARGINSPLHF TGTGCCAGCAGTGAAGCGCGGGGGATTAATTCACCCCTCCACTTT
- - 13 TRBJ1-5 TRBV9 CASSVDSDQPQHF TGTGCCAGCAGCGTAGACTCCGATCAGCCCCAGCATTTT
- once 13 TRBJ2-1 TRBV6-5 CASSYREWHEQFF TGTGCCAGCAGTTACCGGGAGTGGCATGAGCAGTTCTTC
- - 14 TRBJ1-3 TRBV7-2 CASSRQFSGNTIYF TGTGCCAGCAGCCGCCAGTTCTCTGGAAACACCATATATTTT
- - 11 TRBJ2-1 TRBV19 CASMAQGSWFF TGTGCCAGTATGGCGCAGGGTAGTTGGTTCTTC
- - 17 TRBJ2-7 TRBV25-1 CASSESWWDQGSYEQYF TGTGCCAGCAGTGAATCCTGGTGGGATCAGGGCTCCTACGAGCAGTACTTC
TRBD1 - 14 TRBJ2-5 TRBV5-1 CASTWGTGVETQYF TGCGCCAGCACCTGGGGTACAGGGGTGGAGACCCAGTACTTC
TRBD1 - 14 TRBJ1-4 TRBV6-5 CASSNGQGRKKLFF TGTGCCAGCAGTAACGGACAGGGGCGAAAAAAACTGTTTTTT
- few 16 TRBJ2-1 TRBV27 CASSLWADSSYNEQFF TGTGCCAGCAGTTTATGGGCGGACAGCTCCTACAATGAGCAGTTCTTC
- - 16 TRBJ1-3 TRBV6-6 CASSYYRGLSGNTIYF TGTGCCAGCAGTTACTATAGGGGTCTCTCTGGAAACACCATATATTTT
- - 16 TRBJ2-7 TRBV19 CASSISPFGVSYEQYF TGTGCCAGTAGTATAAGCCCCTTCGGGGTATCCTACGAGCAGTACTTC
TRBD2 - 15 TRBJ2-4 TRBV10-1 CASSESRGGENIQYF TGCGCCAGCAGTGAGTCGCGGGGGGGCGAAAACATTCAGTACTTC
- - 16 TRBJ1-2 TRBV7-2 CASSSARGAEGYGYTF TGTGCCAGCAGCTCTGCACGGGGGGCCGAAGGCTATGGCTACACCTTC
TRBD1 - 18 TRBJ2-4 TRBV6-1 CASSEALQGAGPKNIQYF TGTGCCAGCAGTGAAGCGCTTCAGGGGGCGGGTCCCAAAAACATTCAGTACTTC
- - 17 TRBJ1-3 TRBV4-1 CASSQVGPRDNRNTIYF TGCGCCAGCAGCCAAGTAGGGCCCCGGGACAACAGAAACACCATATATTTT
- - 13 TRBJ2-7 TRBV2 CASSLYRAYEQYF TGTGCCAGCAGTCTTTACAGGGCCTACGAGCAGTACTTC
TRBD1 few 14 TRBJ2-7 TRBV11-2 CASSVDRGPHEQYF TGTGCCAGCAGCGTGGACAGGGGGCCTCACGAGCAGTACTTC
- - 11 TRBJ1-1 TRBV28 CASQGITEAFF TGTGCCAGCCAGGGGATTACTGAAGCTTTCTTT
- - 15 TRBJ1-5 TRBV6-6 CASTGGEYSNQPQHF TGTGCCAGCACGGGAGGGGAGTATAGCAATCAGCCCCAGCATTTT
TRBD1 once 16 TRBJ2-2 TRBV4-1 CASSQVGTGNGGELFF TGCGCCAGCAGCCAAGTAGGGACAGGCAACGGCGGGGAGCTGTTTTTT
- - 15 TRBJ1-2 TRBV21-1 CASSAPTTGAYGYTF TGTGCCAGCAGCGCCCCCACGACAGGGGCCTATGGCTACACCTTC
TRBD1 - 14 TRBJ1-4 TRBV7-8 CASSFRDRDEKLFF TGTGCCAGCAGCTTTCGAGACAGGGATGAAAAACTGTTTTTT
- few 14 TRBJ2-7 TRBV10-1 CASSEDYRKYEQYF TGCGCCAGCAGTGAGGACTACCGTAAGTACGAGCAGTACTTC
- - 15 TRBJ2-7 TRBV4-3 CASSQERNRVYEQYF TGCGCCAGCAGCCAAGAGCGGAACAGGGTCTACGAGCAGTACTTC
- - 15 TRBJ2-6 TRBV5-8 CASSLYNSGANVLTF TGTGCCAGCAGCTTGTACAACTCTGGGGCCAACGTCCTGACTTTC
- - 16 TRBJ2-1 TRBV12-5 CASGLVLGQSYNEQFF TGTGCTAGTGGTTTGGTACTAGGGCAGTCCTACAATGAGCAGTTCTTC
TRBD1 few 19 TRBJ2-5 TRBV15 CATSSQSGTGGRRKETQYF TGTGCCACCAGCAGTCAATCCGGGACAGGGGGCAGGAGGAAAGAGACCCAGTACTTC
TRBD1 once 15 TRBJ2-5 TRBV7-9 CASSSSTGFRETQYF TGTGCCAGCAGCTCATCGACAGGGTTCAGGGAGACCCAGTACTTC
TRBD2 - 14 TRBJ2-1 TRBV7-9 CASSLAGGPLGQFF TGTGCCAGCAGCTTAGCGGGAGGGCCTTTGGGGCAGTTCTTC
- - 15 TRBJ1-4 TRBV23-1 CASSPKAGAREKLFF TGCGCCAGCAGTCCAAAGGCAGGGGCGCGTGAAAAACTGTTTTTT
- - 17 TRBJ2-5 TRBV7-9 CASSLGRRWRWVETQYF TGTGCCAGCAGCTTAGGGAGGCGGTGGCGCTGGGTAGAGACCCAGTACTTC
TRBD2 once 22 TRBJ2-7 TRBV6-1 CASSEAGPKGLAGGRFSYEQYF TGTGCCAGCAGTGAAGCTGGCCCCAAGGGACTAGCGGGGGGGAGATTCTCCTACGAGCAGTACTTC
TRBD1 - 13 TRBJ1-1 TRBV9 CASSRDRGVEAFF TGTGCCAGCAGCCGGGACAGGGGTGTTGAAGCTTTCTTT
TRBD1 - 14 TRBJ1-4 TRBV18 CASSPDRGTEKLFF TGTGCCAGCTCACCAGACAGGGGGACAGAAAAACTGTTTTTT
- - 16 TRBJ2-7 TRBV4-1 CASSQEVTALSYEQYF TGCGCCAGCAGCCAAGAGGTGACAGCACTCTCCTACGAGCAGTACTTC
TRBD1 - 16 TRBJ2-1 TRBV28 CASSSTGTGKYNEQFF TGTGCCAGCAGTTCGACCGGGACAGGGAAATACAATGAGCAGTTCTTC
TRBD1 many 13 TRBJ1-1 TRBV6-6 CASRGQGDTEAFF TGTGCCAGCAGGGGACAGGGGGACACTGAAGCTTTCTTT
TRBD1 few 14 TRBJ1-6 TRBV19 CASSMDRDYSPLHF TGTGCCAGTAGTATGGACAGGGATTATTCACCCCTCCACTTT
- once 13 TRBJ1-2 TRBV19 CASSMRSGYGYTF TGTGCCAGTAGTATGCGGAGCGGCTATGGCTACACCTTC
TRBD2 - 15 TRBJ2-1 TRBV6-4 CASSPGAGEPDEQFF TGTGCCAGCAGCCCAGGAGCGGGGGAGCCCGATGAGCAGTTCTTC
TRBD1 - 15 TRBJ1-2 TRBV7-9 CASSSNDRAIYGYTF TGTGCCAGCAGCTCCAATGACAGGGCGATATATGGCTACACCTTC
- - 11 TRBJ2-7 TRBV5-4 CASSLDGEQYF TGTGCCAGCAGCTTGGACGGCGAGCAGTACTTC
TRBD1 once 14 TRBJ1-1 TRBV27 CASSLDRGWTEAFF TGTGCCAGCAGTTTGGACAGGGGATGGACTGAAGCTTTCTTT